These T cell receptor beta chains were read from a single sample in a study of T cell responses to AZD1222 COVID-19 vaccine. Assay: immunoSEQ multiplex PCR; the TCRdb copy retains only in-frame clones and omits some. The sample records some 130,000 clones, about 80% being singletons. The sample was peripheral blood, taken on day 0 of AZD1222 vaccination. These receptors were obtained from an adult in good health. Each CDR3 is given with its conserved first and last residue. A D gene is named only where the DNA matches it firmly.

J,D,V,DNA,CDR3
TRBJ1-1,.,TRBV19,TGTGCCAGTAGTGGGAGTAACACTGAAGCTTTCTTT,CASSGSNTEAFF
TRBJ2-5,.,TRBV28,TGTGCCAGCAGTTTAGACAGGCCTCAAGAGACCCAGTACTTC,CASSLDRPQETQYF
TRBJ1-5,.,TRBV19,TGTGCCAGTAGTACAAGGGGGAATCAGCCCCAGCATTTT,CASSTRGNQPQHF
TRBJ2-2,TRBD1,TRBV5-6,TGTGCCAGCCTGGGACAGGGGCTAACCGGGGAGCTGTTTTTT,CASLGQGLTGELFF
TRBJ1-4,TRBD1,TRBV5-1,TGCGCCAGCAGCCAAACAACCGGGACAGGGGCTGAAAAACTGTTTTTT,CASSQTTGTGAEKLFF
TRBJ2-2,.,TRBV27,TGTGCCAGCAGTTTCCGCCTCAGGGGAGTGGATGCCGGGGAGCTGTTTTTT,CASSFRLRGVDAGELFF
TRBJ1-5,TRBD1,TRBV7-9,TGTGCCAGCAGCTCGTGGACAGGGGGATTAGGGTATCAGCCCCAGCATTTT,CASSSWTGGLGYQPQHF
TRBJ1-1,.,TRBV4-2,TGTGCCAGCAGCCAAGACGGGAACACTGAAGCTTTCTTT,CASSQDGNTEAFF
TRBJ1-1,.,TRBV25-1,TGTGCCAGCAGAGGGCCGAACACTGAAGCTTTCTTT,CASRGPNTEAFF
TRBJ1-2,TRBD1,TRBV2,TGTGCCAGCAGTGCGGTTGGGGACAGGGTGTACGGCTACACCTTC,CASSAVGDRVYGYTF
TRBJ1-3,.,TRBV9,TGTGCCAGCAGCGCGCACCTCGACTCTGGAAACACCATATATTTT,CASSAHLDSGNTIYF
TRBJ1-1,TRBD1,TRBV7-2,TGTGCCAGCAGCTCAGACAGGGGCGCCGCTGAAGCTTTCTTT,CASSSDRGAAEAFF
TRBJ2-1,TRBD2,TRBV27,TGTGCCAGCAGTTTATTCCCTGGACTAGCGGGGGACAATGAGCAGTTCTTC,CASSLFPGLAGDNEQFF